The present entry profiles one T cell receptor beta chain with its context. The sample comes from a study of Ad26.COV2.S vaccination and SARS-CoV-2 variants. The CDR3 runs 15 residues. V was trimmed by 0 bases and J by 6 bases, leaving 14 bases between them. Per the germline V gene, CDR1 is SGHTA and CDR2 is FQGNSA. TCRdb's copy holds only in-frame clones and misses some; the assay was immunoSEQ multiplex PCR. The sample records approximately 150,000 clones, 75% to 90% being singletons. The material was peripheral blood, obtained after recovery from COVID-19. This sequence was found in a human donor who had recovered from COVID-19. The chain recombines TRBV7-2 with TRBJ1-1; D is unresolved. CDR3 bases: TGTGCCAGCAGCTTAGCTGCCGCTGGAGGCTCTGAAGCTTTCTTT. Protein sequence: CASSLAAAGGSEAFF.